The 12 T cell receptor beta chains in this list originate from one sample, sequenced in a study of read filtering for tumor transcriptome and immune sequencing. From around 440 ng of RNA, a library with molecular barcoded alpha/delta and beta/gamma adaptors was made. Via MiXCR, TCRdb re-called the reads, giving one row per CDR3 protein. The sample consists of around 60,000 distinct CDR3 sequences, approximately 20% of them appearing once. Sequencing was performed on a population of CD138-negative cells sorted from bone marrow. These receptors were collected from a donor aged 40 or over with multiple myeloma.

This clonotype has a count of ten or more. CDR3 sequence: CASSVTGELFF. The DNA of the CDR3 is TGTGCCAGCAGTGTCACCGGGGAGCTGTTTTTT. The chain links TRBV11-2 to TRBJ2-2; D is undetermined. Germline CDR1 and CDR2: SGHAT and FQNNGV. Deletions cut 6 bases from V and 4 bases from J, with 3 bases between. There are 11 residues in the CDR3.

This clonotype was counted a few times. With a much larger clone just one base away, this may be a read error. The chain couples TRBV11-2 to TRBJ2-1; 7 nucleotides match TRBD2. J gave up 15 bases and V 4 bases, and 9 bases lay outside the gene matches. The CDR3 runs to 12 residues. The germline gives CDR1 SGHAT, CDR2 FQNNGV. This chain's CDR3 is CASSSPGGWRFF. CDR3 coding DNA: TGTGCCAGCAGCTCCCCCGGGGGGTGGCGGTTCTTC.

This clonotype was picked up many times. The chain joins TRBV3-1 to TRBJ2-7; 7 bases are shared with TRBD1. After removal of 7 bases from V and 5 bases from J, the junction contained 8 bases not matched to a gene. Germline V gene lookup returns CDR1 LGHDT and CDR2 YNNKEL (reference sequence). The CDR3 has 13 amino acids. The CDR3 sequence is CASTPTGSNEQYF. CDR3 nucleotide sequence: TGTGCCAGCACCCCGACAGGGTCAAACGAGCAGTACTTC.

This clonotype was detected ten times or more. V and J are TRBV7-9 and TRBJ2-1; TRBD2 matches 9 bases. The CDR3 covers 15 residues. The ends lost 5 bases at V and 8 bases at J; junction bases unmatched: 10. Germline V lookup: CDR1 SEHNR, CDR2 FQNEAQ (reference sequence). In nucleotides, the CDR3 is TGTGCCAGCAGCCCGGCGGGACTAGCTAACCATGAGCAGTTCTTC. Residues: CASSPAGLANHEQFF.

This clonotype was counted many times. The chain joins TRBV14 to TRBJ1-2; no clear D gene. V lost 4 bases, J lost 3 bases, and 6 bases lay in between. Germline V gene sequence: CDR1 SGHDN, CDR2 FVKESK. CDR3 length: 12 residues. CDR3 sequence: CASSREYYGYTF. In DNA form, the CDR3 reads TGTGCCAGCAGCCGCGAGTACTATGGCTACACCTTC.

On this clonotype itself: This clone may be a read error of a much larger clone one base away. The chain links TRBV25-1 to TRBJ2-5; D ambiguous. Trimming took 5 bases from V and 5 from J, leaving 18 bases between them. CDR1 is MGHDK and CDR2 is SYGVNS in the germline V gene. This CDR3 has 15 amino acids. CDR3 loop: CASSLAGSLRETQYF. The CDR3, as DNA: TGTGCCAGCAGTTTGGCAGGCTCGCTCCGGGAGACCCAGTACTTC.

Of note for this clonotype: With a far larger clone one base away, a read error is the likely cause. The chain is built from TRBV11-2 and TRBJ2-3, with D unresolved. Germline CDR1 SGHAT, CDR2 FQNNGV. The CDR3 extends over 12 amino acids. V was cut by 0 bases and J by 3 bases, with 1 base left in between. The CDR3 loop is CASSLETDTQYF. As DNA, the CDR3 is TGTGCCAGCAGCTTAGAAACAGATACGCAGTATTTT.

This clonotype occurred a few times. The V call is TRBV11-2, the J call TRBJ2-3; no clear D. The CDR3 is 15 residues long. The germline CDR1 and CDR2 sequences are SGHAT and FQNNGV. Trimming took 7 bases from V and 0 from J, leaving 14 bases between them. DNA for the CDR3: TGTGCCAGCATCCCAAGAGGCGGCAGCACAGATACGCAGTATTTT. Its protein product is CASIPRGGSTDTQYF.

Many counts were recorded for this clonotype. This sequence joins TRBV20-1 and TRBJ2-1; 7 bases align to TRBD2. The germline CDR1 and CDR2 sequences are DFQATT and SNEGSKA (reference sequence). The V gene end was trimmed by 4 bases and the J gene end by 5 bases; junction bases not matched to a gene: 5. The CDR3 loop spans 13 amino acids. CDR3 amino acids: CSANREENNEQFF. DNA for the CDR3: TGCAGTGCTAATCGGGAGGAGAACAATGAGCAGTTCTTC.

This clonotype was seen many times. This chain connects TRBV5-1 to TRBJ2-1; D is unresolved. CDR1 and CDR2 from the germline V gene are SGHRS and YFSETQ. V was clipped by 0 bases and J by 7 bases, with 5 bases between them. The CDR3 has 12 amino acids. CDR3: CASSLVQNEQFF. The DNA for the CDR3 is TGCGCCAGCAGCTTGGTACAGAATGAGCAGTTCTTC.

The chain links TRBV28 to TRBJ2-2; 7 positions match TRBD1. This CDR3 is 16 amino acids long. Unmatched junction bases numbered 6, after V lost 2 bases and J lost 3 bases. Germline assignment: CDR1 MDHEN and CDR2 SYDVKM. The CDR3 DNA is TGTGCCAGCAGTTTACCTCCAGGACAGGACACCGGGGAGCTGTTTTTT. Translated: CASSLPPGQDTGELFF.

Worth noting for this clonotype: With a much larger clone just one base away, this may be a read error. The V call is TRBV5-4, the J call TRBJ2-7; tentatively, D is TRBD1 (6 bases). The CDR3 spans 13 residues. Between the trimmed V and J ends, which lost 8 bases and 5 bases, there was a span of 17 bases. Germline CDR1 SGHNT, CDR2 YYREEE (reference sequence). The CDR3: CASIIQGTDEQYF. CDR3 DNA sequence: TGTGCCAGTATTATACAGGGTACAGACGAGCAGTACTTC.